The following is a T cell receptor beta chain sequence with its context. Residents of about two dozen US areas, aged roughly 18 to 95 years, made up the participants. The study counted Cohort 3 donors as recovered given two negative PCRs, clearance, or symptom resolution. CDR1 is LNHDA, CDR2 SQIVND, per germline (reference sequence). Germline trimming cut 5 bases from V and 8 bases from J; bases unmatched to any gene: 16. The CDR3 runs 16 residues. This sample is drawn from a study of blood T cell repertoires in COVID-19. In the study overall: Acute and convalescent COVID-19 specimens originated in the United States, Italy and Spain.

Authors' analysis steps: Amplification of reference gene primers was used by the study to estimate nucleated cell counts. Generated by immunoSEQ multiplex PCR, the TCRdb table keeps only in-frame clones and is missing some. V and J calls and clone size follow that table, whereas D and trimming were derived from the DNA. The sample consists of more than 350,000 clones, more than 80% of them appearing once. V gene TRBV19 combines with J gene TRBJ1-2; 8 nucleotides agree with TRBD1. The sample was PBMCs or T cells enriched from blood (not recorded which). This TCR came from a man between 18 and 35 years old who had recovered from COVID-19. CDR3 sequence reads: CASSFRTGTNIFGYTF. DNA of the CDR3: TGTGCCAGTAGTTTCCGGACAGGGACCAATATCTTCGGCTACACCTTC.